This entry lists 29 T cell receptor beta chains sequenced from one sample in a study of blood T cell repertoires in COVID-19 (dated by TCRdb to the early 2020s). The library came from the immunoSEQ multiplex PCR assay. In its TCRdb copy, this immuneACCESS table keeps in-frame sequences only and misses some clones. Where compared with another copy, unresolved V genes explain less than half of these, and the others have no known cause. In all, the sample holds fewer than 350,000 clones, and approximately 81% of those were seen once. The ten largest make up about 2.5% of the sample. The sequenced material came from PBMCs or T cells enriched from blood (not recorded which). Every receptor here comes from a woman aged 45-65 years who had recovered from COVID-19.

The CDR3 loop reads CASSLRTGVDNSPLHF. In DNA, the CDR3 is TGCGCCAGCAGCTTGAGGACAGGGGTCGATAATTCACCCCTCCACTTT. J is TRBJ1-6 and V is TRBV5-1; 9 nucleotides match TRBD1. The CDR3 covers 16 residues. The V gene's germline CDR1 is SGHRS and CDR2 YFSETQ. With V trimmed by 1 base and J by 5 bases, 4 bases remained unmatched.

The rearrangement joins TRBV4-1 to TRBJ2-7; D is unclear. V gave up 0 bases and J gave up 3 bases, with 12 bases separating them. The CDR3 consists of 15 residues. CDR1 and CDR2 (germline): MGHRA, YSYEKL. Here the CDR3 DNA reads TGCGCCAGCAGCCAAGACCGCTCCCAGGACTACGAGCAGTACTTC. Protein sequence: CASSQDRSQDYEQYF.

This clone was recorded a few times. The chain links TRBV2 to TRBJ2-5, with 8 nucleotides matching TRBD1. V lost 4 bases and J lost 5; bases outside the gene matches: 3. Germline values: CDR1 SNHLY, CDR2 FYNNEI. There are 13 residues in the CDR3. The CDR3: CASSGDRHETQYF. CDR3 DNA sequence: TGTGCCAGCAGTGGGGACAGGCACGAGACCCAGTACTTC.

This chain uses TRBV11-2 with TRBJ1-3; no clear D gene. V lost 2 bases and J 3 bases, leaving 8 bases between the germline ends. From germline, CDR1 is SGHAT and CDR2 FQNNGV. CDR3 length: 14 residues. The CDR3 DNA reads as TGTGCCAGCAGCTTAAGCGGAGGTGGAAACACCATATATTTT. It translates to CASSLSGGGNTIYF.

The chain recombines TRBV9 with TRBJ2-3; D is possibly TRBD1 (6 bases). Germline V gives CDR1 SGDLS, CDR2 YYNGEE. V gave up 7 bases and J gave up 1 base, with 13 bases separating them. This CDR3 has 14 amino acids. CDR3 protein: CASRTGSGTDTQYF. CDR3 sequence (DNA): TGTGCCAGCCGAACAGGGTCGGGCACAGATACGCAGTATTTT.

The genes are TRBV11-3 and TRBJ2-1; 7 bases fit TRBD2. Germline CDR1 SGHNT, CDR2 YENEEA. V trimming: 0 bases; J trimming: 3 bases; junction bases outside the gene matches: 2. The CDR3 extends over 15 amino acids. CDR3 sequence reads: CASSLEAGDYNEQFF. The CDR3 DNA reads TGTGCCAGCAGCTTAGAGGCGGGGGACTACAATGAGCAGTTCTTC.

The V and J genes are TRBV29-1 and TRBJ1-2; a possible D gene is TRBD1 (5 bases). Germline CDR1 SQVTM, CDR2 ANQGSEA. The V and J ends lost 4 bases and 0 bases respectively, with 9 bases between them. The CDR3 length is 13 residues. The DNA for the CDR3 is TGCAGCGTTGTAAAGGGGTCTAACTATGGCTACACCTTC. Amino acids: CSVVKGSNYGYTF.

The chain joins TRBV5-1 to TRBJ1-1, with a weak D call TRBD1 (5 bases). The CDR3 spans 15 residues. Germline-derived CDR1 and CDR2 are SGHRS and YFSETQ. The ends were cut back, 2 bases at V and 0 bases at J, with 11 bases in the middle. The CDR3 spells CASSFQGQLNTEAFF. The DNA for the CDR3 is TGCGCCAGCAGCTTTCAGGGCCAACTGAACACTGAAGCTTTCTTT.

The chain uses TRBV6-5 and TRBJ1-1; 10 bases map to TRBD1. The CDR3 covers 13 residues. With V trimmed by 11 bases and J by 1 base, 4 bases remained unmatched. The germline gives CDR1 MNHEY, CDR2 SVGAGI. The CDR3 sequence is CACRQGANTEAFF. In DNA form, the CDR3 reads TGTGCCTGTAGACAGGGGGCGAACACTGAAGCTTTCTTT.

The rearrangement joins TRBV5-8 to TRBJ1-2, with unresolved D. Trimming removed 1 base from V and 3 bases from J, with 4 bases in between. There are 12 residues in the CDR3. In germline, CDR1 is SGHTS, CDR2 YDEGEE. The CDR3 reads CASSLSYYGYTF. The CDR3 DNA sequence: TGTGCCAGCAGCTTGTCTTACTATGGCTACACCTTC. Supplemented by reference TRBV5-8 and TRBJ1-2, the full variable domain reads EAGVTQSPTHLIKTRGQQATLRCSPISGHTSVYWYQQALGLGLQFLLWYDEGEERNRGNFPPRFSGRQFPNYSSELNVNALELEDSALYLCASSLSYYGYTFGSGTRLTVV.

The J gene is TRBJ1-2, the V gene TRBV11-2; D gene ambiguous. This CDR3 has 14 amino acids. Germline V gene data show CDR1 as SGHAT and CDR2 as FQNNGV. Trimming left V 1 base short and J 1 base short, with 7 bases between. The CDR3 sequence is CASSLGGINYGYTF. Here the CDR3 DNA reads TGTGCCAGCAGCTTAGGAGGGATTAACTATGGCTACACCTTC.

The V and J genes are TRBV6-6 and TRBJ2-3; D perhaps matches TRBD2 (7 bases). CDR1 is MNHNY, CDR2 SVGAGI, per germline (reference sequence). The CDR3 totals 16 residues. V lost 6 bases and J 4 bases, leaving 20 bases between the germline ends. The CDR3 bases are TGTGCCAGCAGGGACCCGGGGGGCCTCGACGCAGATACGCAGTATTTT. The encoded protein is CASRDPGGLDADTQYF.

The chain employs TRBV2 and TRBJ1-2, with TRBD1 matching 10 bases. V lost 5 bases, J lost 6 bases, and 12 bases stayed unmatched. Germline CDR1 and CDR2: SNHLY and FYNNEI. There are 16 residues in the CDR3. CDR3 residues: CASSPTGTGAANGYTF. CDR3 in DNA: TGTGCCAGCAGTCCAACCGGGACAGGGGCGGCAAATGGCTACACCTTC.

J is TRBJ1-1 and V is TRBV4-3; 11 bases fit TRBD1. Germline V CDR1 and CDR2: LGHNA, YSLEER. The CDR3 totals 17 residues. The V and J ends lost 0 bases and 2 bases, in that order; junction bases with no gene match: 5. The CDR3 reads CASSQDPGQGGNTEAFF. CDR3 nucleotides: TGCGCCAGCAGCCAAGACCCGGGACAGGGGGGAAACACTGAAGCTTTCTTT.

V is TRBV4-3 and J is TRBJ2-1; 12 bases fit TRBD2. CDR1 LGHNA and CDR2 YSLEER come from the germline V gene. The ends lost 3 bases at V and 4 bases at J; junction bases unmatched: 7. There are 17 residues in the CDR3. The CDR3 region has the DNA TGCGCCAGCAGCCAGGGGGCCGGGACTAGCGGGTACAATGAGCAGTTCTTC. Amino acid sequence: CASSQGAGTSGYNEQFF.

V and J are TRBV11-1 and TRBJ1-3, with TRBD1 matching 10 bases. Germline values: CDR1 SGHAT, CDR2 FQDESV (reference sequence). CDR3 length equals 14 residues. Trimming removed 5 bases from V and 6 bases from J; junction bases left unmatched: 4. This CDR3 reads CASSVDRGPNTIYF. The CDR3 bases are TGTGCCAGCAGCGTCGACAGGGGGCCAAACACCATATATTTT.

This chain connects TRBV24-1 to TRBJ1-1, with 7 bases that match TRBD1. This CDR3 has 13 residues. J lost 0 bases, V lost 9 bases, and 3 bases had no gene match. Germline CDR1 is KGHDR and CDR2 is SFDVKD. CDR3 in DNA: TGTGCCACCCAGGACAGGATGAACACTGAAGCTTTCTTT. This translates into CATQDRMNTEAFF.

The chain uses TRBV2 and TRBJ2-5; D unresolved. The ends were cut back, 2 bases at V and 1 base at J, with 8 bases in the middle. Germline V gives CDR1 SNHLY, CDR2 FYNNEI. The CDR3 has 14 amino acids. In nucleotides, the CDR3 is TGTGCCAGCAGTGAATCCCCCCTCCAAGAGACCCAGTACTTC. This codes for CASSESPLQETQYF.

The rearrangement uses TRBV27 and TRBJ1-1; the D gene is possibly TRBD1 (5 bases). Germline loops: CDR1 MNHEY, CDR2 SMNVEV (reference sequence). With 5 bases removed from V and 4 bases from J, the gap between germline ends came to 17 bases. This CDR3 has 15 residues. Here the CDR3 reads CASSPHAGLSTEAFF. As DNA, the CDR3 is TGTGCCAGCAGTCCCCACGCAGGGTTGAGCACTGAAGCTTTCTTT.

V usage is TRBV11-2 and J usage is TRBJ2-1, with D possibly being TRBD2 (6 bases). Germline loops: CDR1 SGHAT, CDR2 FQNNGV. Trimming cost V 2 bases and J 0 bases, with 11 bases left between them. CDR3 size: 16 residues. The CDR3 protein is CASSLTTSLSYNEQFF. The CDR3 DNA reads TGTGCCAGCAGCTTAACCACTAGCCTCTCCTACAATGAGCAGTTCTTC.

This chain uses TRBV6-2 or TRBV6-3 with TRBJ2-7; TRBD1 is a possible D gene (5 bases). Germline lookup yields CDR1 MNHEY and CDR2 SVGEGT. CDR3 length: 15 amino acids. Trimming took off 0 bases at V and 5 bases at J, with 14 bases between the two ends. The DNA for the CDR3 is TGTGCCAGCAGTTACTCGGTGCCAGGGTACGACGAGCAGTACTTC. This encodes CASSYSVPGYDEQYF.

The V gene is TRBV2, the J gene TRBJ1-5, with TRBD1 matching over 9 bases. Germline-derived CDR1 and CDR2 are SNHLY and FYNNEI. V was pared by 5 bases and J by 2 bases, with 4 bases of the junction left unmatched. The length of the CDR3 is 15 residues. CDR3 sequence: CASSTDRGGNQPQHF. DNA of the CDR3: TGTGCCAGCAGTACCGACAGGGGGGGCAATCAGCCCCAGCATTTT. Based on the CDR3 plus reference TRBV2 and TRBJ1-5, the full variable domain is EPEVTQTPSHQVTQMGQEVILRCVPISNHLYFYWYRQILGQKVEFLVSFYNNEISEKSEIFDDQFSVERPDGSNFTLKIRSTKLEDSAMYFCASSTDRGGNQPQHFGDGTRLSIL.

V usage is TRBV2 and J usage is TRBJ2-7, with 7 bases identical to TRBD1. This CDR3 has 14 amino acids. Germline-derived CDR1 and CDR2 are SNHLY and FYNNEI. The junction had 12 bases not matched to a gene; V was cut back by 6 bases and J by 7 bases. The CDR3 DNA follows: TGTGCCAGCAGGCGCCGACAGGGCTTCAGTGAGCAGTACTTC. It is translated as CASRRRQGFSEQYF.

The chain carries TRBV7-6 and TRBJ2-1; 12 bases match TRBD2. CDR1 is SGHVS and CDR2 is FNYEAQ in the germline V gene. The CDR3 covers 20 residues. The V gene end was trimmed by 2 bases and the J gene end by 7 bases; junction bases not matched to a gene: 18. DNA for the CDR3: TGTGCCAGCAGCTTAACCCTCCGGACTAGCGGGGTCTCTGGGACAAATGAGCAGTTCTTC. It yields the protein CASSLTLRTSGVSGTNEQFF. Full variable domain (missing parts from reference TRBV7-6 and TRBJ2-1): GAGVSQSPRYKVTKRGQDVALRCDPISGHVSLYWYRQALGQGPEFLTYFNYEAQQDKSGLPNDRFSAERPEGSISTLTIQRTEQRDSAMYRCASSLTLRTSGVSGTNEQFFGPGTRLTVL.

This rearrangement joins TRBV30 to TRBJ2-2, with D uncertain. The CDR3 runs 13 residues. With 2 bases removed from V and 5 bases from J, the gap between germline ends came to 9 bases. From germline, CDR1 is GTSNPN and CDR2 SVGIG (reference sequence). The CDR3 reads CAWSSRETGELFF. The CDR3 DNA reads TGTGCCTGGAGTAGTAGAGAAACCGGGGAGCTGTTTTTT.

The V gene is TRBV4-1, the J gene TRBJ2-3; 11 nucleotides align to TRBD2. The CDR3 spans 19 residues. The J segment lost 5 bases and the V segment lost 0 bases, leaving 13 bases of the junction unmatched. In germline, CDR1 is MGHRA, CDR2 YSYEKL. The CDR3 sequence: CASSQDSFSGRAVGDTQYF. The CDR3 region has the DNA TGCGCCAGCAGCCAAGATTCGTTTAGCGGGAGGGCCGTAGGAGATACGCAGTATTTT.

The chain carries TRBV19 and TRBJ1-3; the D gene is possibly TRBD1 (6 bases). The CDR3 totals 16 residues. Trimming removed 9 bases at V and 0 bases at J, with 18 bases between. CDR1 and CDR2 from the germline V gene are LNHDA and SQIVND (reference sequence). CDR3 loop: CASVPGTTRSGNTIYF. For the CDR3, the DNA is TGTGCCAGCGTGCCCGGGACAACGCGCTCTGGAAACACCATATATTTT.

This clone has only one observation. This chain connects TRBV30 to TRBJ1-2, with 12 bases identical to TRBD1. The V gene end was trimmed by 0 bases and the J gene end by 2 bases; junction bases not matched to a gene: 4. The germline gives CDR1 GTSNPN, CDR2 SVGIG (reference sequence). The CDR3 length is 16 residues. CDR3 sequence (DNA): TGTGCCTGGAGTGTTGCCGGGACAGGGGGCAACTATGGCTACACCTTC. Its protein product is CAWSVAGTGGNYGYTF.

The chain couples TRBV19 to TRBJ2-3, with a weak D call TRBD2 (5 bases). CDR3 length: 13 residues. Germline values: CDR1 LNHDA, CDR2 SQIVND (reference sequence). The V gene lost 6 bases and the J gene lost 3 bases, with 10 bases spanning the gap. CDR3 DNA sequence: TGTGCCAGTAGGCTAGCCTGGACAGATACGCAGTATTTT. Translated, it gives CASRLAWTDTQYF.